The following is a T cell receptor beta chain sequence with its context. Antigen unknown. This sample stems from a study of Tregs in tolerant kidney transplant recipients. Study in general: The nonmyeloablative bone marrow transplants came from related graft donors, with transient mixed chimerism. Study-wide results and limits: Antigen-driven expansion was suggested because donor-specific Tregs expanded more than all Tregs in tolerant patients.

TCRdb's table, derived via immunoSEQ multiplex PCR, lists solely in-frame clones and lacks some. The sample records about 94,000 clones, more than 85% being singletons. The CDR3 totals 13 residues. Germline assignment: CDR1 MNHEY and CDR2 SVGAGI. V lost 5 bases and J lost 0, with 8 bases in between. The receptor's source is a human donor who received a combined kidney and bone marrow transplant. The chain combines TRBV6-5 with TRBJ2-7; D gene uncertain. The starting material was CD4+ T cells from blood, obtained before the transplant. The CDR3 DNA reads TGTGCCAGCAGTGAGCCTACCTCCTACGAGCAGTACTTC. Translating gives CASSEPTSYEQYF.